The 3 T cell receptor beta chains listed next were all sequenced from one sample in a study of a mutant IDH1 vaccine in newly diagnosed glioma. Data came from immunoSEQ multiplex PCR; TCRdb stores just in-frame clones and leaves some out. The data contain some 38,000 clones, around 78% of them singletons. Time point indicated: baseline, week 1 (first vaccination visit). Treatment specified: pre-vaccination baseline after standard-of-care therapy. Specimen: PBMCs, collected from a glioma patient treated with radiotherapy, temozolomide or both. Every receptor here comes from a man aged 40-49 years with glioma. Some clones in this sample may be carry-over from other donors' samples.

This rearrangement joins TRBV10-2 to TRBJ1-1; D is unclear. V dropped 7 bases and J dropped 1 base, with 13 bases sitting between them. Germline V lookup: CDR1 WSHSY, CDR2 SAAADI. The CDR3 has 14 residues. The CDR3 DNA reads TGCGCCAGCACGATGCAAAGGGAGAACACTGAAGCTTTCTTT. Its translation is CASTMQRENTEAFF.

V usage is TRBV5-1 and J usage is TRBJ2-1; 7 nucleotides align to TRBD2. The CDR3 is made up of 15 amino acids. CDR1 is SGHRS and CDR2 is YFSETQ in the germline V gene. J lost 7 bases, V lost 3 bases, and 10 bases had no gene match. This chain's CDR3 is CASSSGDGGTNEQFF. CDR3 DNA: TGCGCCAGCAGCTCGGGGGACGGGGGGACGAATGAGCAGTTCTTC.

The chain combines TRBV28 with TRBJ1-2; D unclear. The CDR3 length is 13 residues. Germline V gene data show CDR1 as MDHEN and CDR2 as SYDVKM. V lost 7 bases and J 8 bases, leaving 17 bases between the germline ends. The CDR3 sequence is CASTREALRGYTF. CDR3 bases: TGTGCCAGCACACGGGAAGCTTTGAGGGGCTACACCTTC.